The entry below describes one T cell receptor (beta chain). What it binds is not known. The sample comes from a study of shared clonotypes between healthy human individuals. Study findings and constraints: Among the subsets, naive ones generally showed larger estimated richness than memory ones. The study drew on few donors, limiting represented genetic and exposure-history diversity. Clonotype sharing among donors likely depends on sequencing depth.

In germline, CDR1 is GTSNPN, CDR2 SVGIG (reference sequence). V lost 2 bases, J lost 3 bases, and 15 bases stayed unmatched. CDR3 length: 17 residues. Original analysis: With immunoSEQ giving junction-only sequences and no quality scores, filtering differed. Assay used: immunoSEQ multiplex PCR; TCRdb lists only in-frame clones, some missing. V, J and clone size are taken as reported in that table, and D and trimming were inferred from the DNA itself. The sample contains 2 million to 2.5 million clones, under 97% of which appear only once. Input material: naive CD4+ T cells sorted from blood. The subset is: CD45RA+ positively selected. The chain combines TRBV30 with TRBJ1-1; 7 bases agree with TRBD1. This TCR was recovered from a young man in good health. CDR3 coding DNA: TGTGCCTGGAGTACGGACAGGAGGAATGGACGTGACACTGAAGCTTTCTTT. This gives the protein CAWSTDRRNGRDTEAFF.